This TCR beta chain was profiled in a study of control samples from healthy donors and cancer patients. This clone was seen a single time. In the same sample, other DNA sequences code for this CDR3. V shed 6 bases and J 5 bases; nucleotides not matched to a gene: 7. Germline CDR1 is LNHNV and CDR2 is YYDKDF (reference sequence). CDR3 size: 15 residues. TCRdb's copy holds only in-frame clones and misses some; the assay was immunoSEQ multiplex PCR. The sample lists around 150,000 clones, 70% to 90% occurring once. This sequence joins TRBV15 and TRBJ2-1, with TRBD1 matching over 10 bases. Material for sequencing was blood. The sequence derives from a man aged 30 to 39 in good health. The chain's CDR3 is CATSRDRGLDNEQFF. DNA of the CDR3: TGTGCCACCAGTCGCGACAGGGGGCTTGACAATGAGCAGTTCTTC.